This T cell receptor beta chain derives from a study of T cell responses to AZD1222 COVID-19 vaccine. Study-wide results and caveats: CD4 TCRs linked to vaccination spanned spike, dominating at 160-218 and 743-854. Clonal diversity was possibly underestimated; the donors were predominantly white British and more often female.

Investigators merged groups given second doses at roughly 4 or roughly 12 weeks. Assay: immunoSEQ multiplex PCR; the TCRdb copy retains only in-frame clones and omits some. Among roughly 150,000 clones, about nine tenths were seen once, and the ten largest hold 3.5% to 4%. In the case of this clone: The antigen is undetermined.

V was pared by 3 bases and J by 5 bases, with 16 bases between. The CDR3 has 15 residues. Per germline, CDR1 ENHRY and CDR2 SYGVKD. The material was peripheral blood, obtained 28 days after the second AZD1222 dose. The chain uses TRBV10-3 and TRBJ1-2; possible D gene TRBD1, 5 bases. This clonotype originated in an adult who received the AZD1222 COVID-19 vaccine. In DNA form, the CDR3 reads TGTGCCATCAGTGACAATCAGGGTAACTTATATGGCTACACCTTC. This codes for CAISDNQGNLYGYTF.